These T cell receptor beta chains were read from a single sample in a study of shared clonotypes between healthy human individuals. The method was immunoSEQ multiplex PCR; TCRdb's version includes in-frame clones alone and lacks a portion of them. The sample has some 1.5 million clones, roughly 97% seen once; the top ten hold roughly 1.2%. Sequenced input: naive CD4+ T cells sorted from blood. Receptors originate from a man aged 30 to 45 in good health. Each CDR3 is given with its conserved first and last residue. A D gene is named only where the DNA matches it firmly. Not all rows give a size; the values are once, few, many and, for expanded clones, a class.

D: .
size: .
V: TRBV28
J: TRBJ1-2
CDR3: CASSYIGYGYTF
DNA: TGTGCCAGCAGTTATATTGGCTATGGCTACACCTTC

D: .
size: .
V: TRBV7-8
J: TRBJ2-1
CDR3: CASSPGGRGTLNEQFF
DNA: TGTGCCAGCAGCCCCGGCGGACGTGGGACTCTCAATGAGCAGTTCTTC

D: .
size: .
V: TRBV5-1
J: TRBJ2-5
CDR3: CASSLNRPPPTETQYF
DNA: TGCGCCAGCAGCTTGAACCGACCTCCACCCACGGAGACCCAGTACTTC

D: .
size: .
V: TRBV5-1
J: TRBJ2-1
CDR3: CASSRQLEGYNEQFF
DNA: TGCGCCAGCAGCCGACAACTAGAAGGCTACAATGAGCAGTTCTTC

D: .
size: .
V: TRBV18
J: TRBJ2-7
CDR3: CASSPIAETYEQYF
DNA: TGTGCCAGCTCACCTATTGCAGAAACCTACGAGCAGTACTTC

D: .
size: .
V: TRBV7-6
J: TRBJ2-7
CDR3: CASSLGTPPYEQYF
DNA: TGTGCCAGCAGCTTAGGTACCCCCCCCTACGAGCAGTACTTC

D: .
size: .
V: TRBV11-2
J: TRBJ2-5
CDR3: CASSQNPTAGVETQYF
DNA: TGTGCCAGCAGCCAAAATCCGACAGCTGGCGTGGAGACCCAGTACTTC

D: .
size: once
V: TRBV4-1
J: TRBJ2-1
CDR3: CASSQVPGRGYNEQFF
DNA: TGCGCCAGCAGCCAAGTCCCCGGGAGAGGTTACAATGAGCAGTTCTTC

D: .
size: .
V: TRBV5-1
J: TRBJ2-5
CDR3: CASSRDTQETQYF
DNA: TGCGCCAGCAGCCGGGACACCCAAGAGACCCAGTACTTC

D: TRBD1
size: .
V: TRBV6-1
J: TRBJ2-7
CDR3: CASRGTGIYEQYF
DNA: TGTGCCAGTAGAGGGACAGGGATCTACGAGCAGTACTTC

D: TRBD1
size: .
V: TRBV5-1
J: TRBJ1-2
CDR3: CASSPGQTLHNYGYTF
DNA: TGCGCCAGCAGCCCGGGACAGACTCTTCATAACTATGGCTACACCTTC

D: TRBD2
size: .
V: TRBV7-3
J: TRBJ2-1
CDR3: CASSPGTNYNNEQFF
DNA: TGTGCCAGCAGCCCAGGGACTAACTATAACAATGAGCAGTTCTTC

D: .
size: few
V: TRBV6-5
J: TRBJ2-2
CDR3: CASSYSRTLRAGELFF
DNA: TGTGCCAGCAGTTACTCGAGAACCCTGAGGGCCGGGGAGCTGTTTTTT

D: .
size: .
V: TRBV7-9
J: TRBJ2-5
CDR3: CASSLSGETQYF
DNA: TGTGCCAGCAGCTTATCGGGGGAGACCCAGTACTTC

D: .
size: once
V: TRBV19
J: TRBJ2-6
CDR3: CASSLMQFAGANVLTF
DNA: TGTGCCAGTAGTTTGATGCAGTTTGCTGGGGCCAACGTCCTGACTTTC

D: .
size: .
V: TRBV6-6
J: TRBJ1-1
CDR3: CASSYPPGRGTEAFF
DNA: TGTGCCAGCAGTTACCCCCCGGGACGCGGCACTGAAGCTTTCTTT

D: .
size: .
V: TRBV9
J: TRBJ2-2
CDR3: CASSVAPMGTGELFF
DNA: TGTGCCAGCAGCGTCGCTCCCATGGGAACCGGGGAGCTGTTTTTT

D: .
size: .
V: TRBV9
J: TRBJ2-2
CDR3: CASSVYAANTGELFF
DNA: TGTGCCAGCAGCGTATATGCGGCGAACACCGGGGAGCTGTTTTTT

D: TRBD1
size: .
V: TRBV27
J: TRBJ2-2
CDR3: CAARQGAGGELFF
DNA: TGTGCCGCCAGACAGGGGGCTGGCGGGGAGCTGTTTTTT

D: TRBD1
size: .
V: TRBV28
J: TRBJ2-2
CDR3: CASSSPGGARDTGELFF
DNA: TGTGCCAGCAGCTCTCCAGGGGGCGCCCGGGACACCGGGGAGCTGTTTTTT

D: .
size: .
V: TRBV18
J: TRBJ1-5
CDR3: CASSPKDQPQHF
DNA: TGTGCCAGCTCACCTAAAGATCAGCCCCAGCATTTT

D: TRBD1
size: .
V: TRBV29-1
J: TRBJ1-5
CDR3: CSPLGDRSGNNQPQHF
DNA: TGCAGCCCCCTCGGGGACAGGAGCGGGAACAATCAGCCCCAGCATTTT

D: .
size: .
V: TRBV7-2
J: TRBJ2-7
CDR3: CASSFTGATYEQYF
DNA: TGTGCCAGCAGCTTCACCGGAGCCACCTACGAGCAGTACTTC

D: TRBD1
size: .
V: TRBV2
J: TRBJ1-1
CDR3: CASSRQGTNTEAFF
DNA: TGTGCCAGCAGCCGACAGGGGACGAACACTGAAGCTTTCTTT

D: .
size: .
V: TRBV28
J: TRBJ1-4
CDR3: CASSTPTVGEKLFF
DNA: TGTGCCAGCAGCACCCCCACGGTGGGTGAAAAACTGTTTTTT

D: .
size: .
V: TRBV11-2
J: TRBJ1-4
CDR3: CASSLEVRREKLFF
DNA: TGTGCCAGCAGCCTAGAAGTTCGGAGGGAAAAACTGTTTTTT

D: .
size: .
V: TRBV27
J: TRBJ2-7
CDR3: CASSLRVPFYEQYF
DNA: TGTGCCAGCAGTTTACGGGTCCCCTTCTACGAGCAGTACTTC

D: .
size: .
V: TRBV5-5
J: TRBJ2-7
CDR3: CASSSPRGSSYEQYF
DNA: TGTGCCAGCAGCTCTCCGAGGGGGAGCTCCTACGAGCAGTACTTC

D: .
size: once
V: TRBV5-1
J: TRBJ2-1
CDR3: CASSWDVSSYNEQFF
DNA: TGCGCCAGCAGCTGGGACGTGAGCTCCTACAATGAGCAGTTCTTC

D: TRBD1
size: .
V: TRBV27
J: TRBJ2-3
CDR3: CASSSQGVTILDTQYF
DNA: TGTGCCAGCAGTTCCCAGGGGGTTACTATTTTAGATACGCAGTATTTT

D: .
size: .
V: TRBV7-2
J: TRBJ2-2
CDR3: CASRRDRNTGELFF
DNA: TGTGCCAGCAGGCGGGACAGAAACACCGGGGAGCTGTTTTTT

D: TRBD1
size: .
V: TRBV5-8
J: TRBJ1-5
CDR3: CASSPEDRASNQPQHF
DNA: TGTGCCAGCAGCCCGGAGGACAGGGCAAGCAATCAGCCCCAGCATTTT

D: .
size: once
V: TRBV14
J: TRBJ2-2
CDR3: CASSQRPFTARTGELFF
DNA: TGTGCCAGCAGCCAAAGGCCCTTCACTGCTAGGACCGGGGAGCTGTTTTTT

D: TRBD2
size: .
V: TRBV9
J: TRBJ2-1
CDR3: CASSAGLAGNNEQFF
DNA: TGTGCCAGCAGCGCGGGACTAGCGGGAAACAATGAGCAGTTCTTC

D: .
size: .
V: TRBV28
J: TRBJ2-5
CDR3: CASSFGWQETQYF
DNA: TGTGCCAGCAGTTTTGGGTGGCAGGAGACCCAGTACTTC

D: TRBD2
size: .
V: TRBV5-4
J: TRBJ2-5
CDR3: CASSLGGREETQYF
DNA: TGTGCCAGCAGCTTGGGCGGGAGGGAAGAGACCCAGTACTTC

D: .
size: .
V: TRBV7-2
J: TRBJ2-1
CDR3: CASSPWDLPPNEQFF
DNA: TGTGCCAGCAGCCCTTGGGACTTACCCCCCAATGAGCAGTTCTTC

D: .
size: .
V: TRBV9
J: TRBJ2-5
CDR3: CASSVVVGETQYF
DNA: TGTGCCAGCAGCGTAGTGGTGGGAGAGACCCAGTACTTC

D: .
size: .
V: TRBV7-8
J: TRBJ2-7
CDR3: CASSSRGVRLYEQYF
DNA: TGTGCCAGCAGCTCGAGGGGGGTCCGATTGTACGAGCAGTACTTC

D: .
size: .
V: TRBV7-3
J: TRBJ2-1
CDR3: CASSSKSGLVSYNEQFF
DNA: TGTGCCAGCAGTAGCAAGAGCGGCCTAGTTTCTTACAATGAGCAGTTCTTC

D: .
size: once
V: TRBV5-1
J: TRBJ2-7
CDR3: CASSLQGTDEQYF
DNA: TGCGCCAGCAGCTTACAGGGCACCGACGAGCAGTACTTC

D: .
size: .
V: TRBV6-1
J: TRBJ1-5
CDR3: CASSDNAYSNQPQHF
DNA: TGTGCCAGCAGTGATAACGCCTATAGCAATCAGCCCCAGCATTTT